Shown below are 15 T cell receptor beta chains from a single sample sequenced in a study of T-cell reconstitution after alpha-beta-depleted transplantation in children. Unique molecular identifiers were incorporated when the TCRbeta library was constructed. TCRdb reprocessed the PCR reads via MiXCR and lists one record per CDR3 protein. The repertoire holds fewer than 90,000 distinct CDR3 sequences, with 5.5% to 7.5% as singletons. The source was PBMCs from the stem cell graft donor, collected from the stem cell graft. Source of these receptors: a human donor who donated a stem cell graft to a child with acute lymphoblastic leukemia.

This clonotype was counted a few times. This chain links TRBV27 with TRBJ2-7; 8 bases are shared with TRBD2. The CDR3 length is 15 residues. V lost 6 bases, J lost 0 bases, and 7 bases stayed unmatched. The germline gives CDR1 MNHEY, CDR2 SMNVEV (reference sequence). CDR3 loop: CASRVAGPYSYEQYF. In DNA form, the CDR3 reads TGTGCCAGCAGAGTAGCGGGGCCCTACTCCTACGAGCAGTACTTC.

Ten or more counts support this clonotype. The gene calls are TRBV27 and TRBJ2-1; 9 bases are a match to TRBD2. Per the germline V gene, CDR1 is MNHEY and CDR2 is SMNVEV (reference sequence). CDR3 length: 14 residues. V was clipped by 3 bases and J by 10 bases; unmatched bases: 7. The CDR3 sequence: CASSLGGGAWEQFF. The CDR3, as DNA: TGTGCCAGCAGTTTGGGCGGGGGGGCCTGGGAGCAGTTCTTC.

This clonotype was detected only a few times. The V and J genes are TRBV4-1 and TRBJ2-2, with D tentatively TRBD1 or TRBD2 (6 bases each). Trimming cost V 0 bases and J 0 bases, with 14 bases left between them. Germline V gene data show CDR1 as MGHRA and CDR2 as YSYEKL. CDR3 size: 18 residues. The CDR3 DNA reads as TGCGCCAGCAGCCAAGAAGGAGGGGACATATCGAACACCGGGGAGCTGTTTTTT. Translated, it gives CASSQEGGDISNTGELFF.

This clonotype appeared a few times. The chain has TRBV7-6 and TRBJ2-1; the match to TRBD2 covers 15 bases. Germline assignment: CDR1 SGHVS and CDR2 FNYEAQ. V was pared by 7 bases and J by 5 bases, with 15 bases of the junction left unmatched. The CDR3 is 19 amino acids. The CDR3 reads CASTPGLAGGRTRNNEQFF. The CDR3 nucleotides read TGTGCCAGCACACCTGGACTAGCGGGAGGGCGGACTCGGAACAATGAGCAGTTCTTC.

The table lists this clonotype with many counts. The CDR3 nucleotides read TGTGCCAGCAGTTTATCCGGGACGAAAACCTACGAGCAGTACTTC. Translating gives CASSLSGTKTYEQYF. The chain is built from TRBV27 and TRBJ2-7; perhaps D is TRBD1 or TRBD2 (5 bases each). CDR3 length: 15 residues. V lost 0 bases to trimming and J lost 2 bases, with 11 bases between them. Germline values: CDR1 MNHEY, CDR2 SMNVEV (reference sequence).

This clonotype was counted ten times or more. CDR3 loop: CAISDRGGPSTYEQYF. CDR3 bases: TGTGCCATCAGTGATAGAGGGGGCCCTTCCACCTACGAGCAGTACTTC. This chain joins TRBV10-3 and TRBJ2-7; 7 bases align to TRBD1. Trimming took 3 bases from V and 2 from J; bases not matched to a gene: 10. CDR1 is ENHRY and CDR2 is SYGVKD in the germline V gene. The CDR3 covers 16 residues.

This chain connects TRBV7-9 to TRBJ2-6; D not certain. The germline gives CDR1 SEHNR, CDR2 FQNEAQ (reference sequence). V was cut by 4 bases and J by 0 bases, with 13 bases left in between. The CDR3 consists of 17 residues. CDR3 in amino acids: CASSSPGRRSGANVLTF. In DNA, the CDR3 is TGTGCCAGCAGCTCCCCCGGTCGTCGCTCTGGGGCCAACGTCCTGACTTTC. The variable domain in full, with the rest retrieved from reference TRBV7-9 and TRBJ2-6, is DTGVSQNPRHKITKRGQNVTFRCDPISEHNRLYWYRQTLGQGPEFLTYFQNEAQLEKSRLLSDRFSAERPKGSFSTLEIQRTEQGDSAMYLCASSSPGRRSGANVLTFGAGSRLTVL.

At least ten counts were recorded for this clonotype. CDR3 sequence reads: CASSLEENTEAFF. DNA of the CDR3: TGTGCCAGCAGCTTAGAGGAAAACACTGAAGCTTTCTTT. This sequence joins TRBV11-2 and TRBJ1-1; D unresolved. Germline lookup yields CDR1 SGHAT and CDR2 FQNNGV. Between the trimmed V and J ends, which lost 0 bases and 2 bases, there was a span of 4 bases. The CDR3 runs 13 residues.

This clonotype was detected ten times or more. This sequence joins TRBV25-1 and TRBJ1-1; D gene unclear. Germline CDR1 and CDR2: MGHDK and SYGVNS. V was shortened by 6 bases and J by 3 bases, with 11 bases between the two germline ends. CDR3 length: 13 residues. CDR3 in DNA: TGTGCCAGCAGGGAACCGACGGACACTGAAGCTTTCTTT. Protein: CASREPTDTEAFF.

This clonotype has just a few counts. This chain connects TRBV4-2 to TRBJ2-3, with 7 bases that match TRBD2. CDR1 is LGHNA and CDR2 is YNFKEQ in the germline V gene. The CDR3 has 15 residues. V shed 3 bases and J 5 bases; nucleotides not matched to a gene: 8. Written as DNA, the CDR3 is TGTGCCAGCAGCCATCCCACGGTAGCGGGAGATACGCAGTATTTT. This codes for CASSHPTVAGDTQYF.

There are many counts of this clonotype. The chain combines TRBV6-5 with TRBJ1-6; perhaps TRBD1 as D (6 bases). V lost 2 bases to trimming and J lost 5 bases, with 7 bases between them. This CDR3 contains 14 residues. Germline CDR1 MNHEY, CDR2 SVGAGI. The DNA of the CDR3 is TGTGCCAGCAGTTACAGGGGGGATAATTCACCCCTCCACTTT. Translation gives CASSYRGDNSPLHF.

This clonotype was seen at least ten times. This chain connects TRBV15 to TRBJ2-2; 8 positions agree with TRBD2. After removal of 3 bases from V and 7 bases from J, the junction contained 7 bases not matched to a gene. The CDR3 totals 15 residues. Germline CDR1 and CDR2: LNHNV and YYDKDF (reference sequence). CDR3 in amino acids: CATSSDGRAYGELFF. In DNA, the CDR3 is TGTGCCACCAGCAGTGACGGGAGGGCCTACGGGGAGCTGTTTTTT.

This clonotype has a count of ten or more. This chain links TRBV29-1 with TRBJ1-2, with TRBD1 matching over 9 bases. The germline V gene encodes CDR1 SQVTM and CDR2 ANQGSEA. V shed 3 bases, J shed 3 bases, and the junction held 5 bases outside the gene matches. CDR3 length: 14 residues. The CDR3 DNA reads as TGCAGCGTTGATGGGGGACAGGGCCACTATGGCTACACCTTC. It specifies CSVDGGQGHYGYTF.

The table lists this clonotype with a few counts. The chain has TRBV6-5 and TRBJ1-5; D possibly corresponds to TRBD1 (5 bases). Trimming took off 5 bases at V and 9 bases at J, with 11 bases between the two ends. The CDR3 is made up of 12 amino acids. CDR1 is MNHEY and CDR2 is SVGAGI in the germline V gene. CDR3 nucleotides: TGTGCCAGCAGTAGGGGTGAGGGGCCCCAGCATTTT. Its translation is CASSRGEGPQHF.

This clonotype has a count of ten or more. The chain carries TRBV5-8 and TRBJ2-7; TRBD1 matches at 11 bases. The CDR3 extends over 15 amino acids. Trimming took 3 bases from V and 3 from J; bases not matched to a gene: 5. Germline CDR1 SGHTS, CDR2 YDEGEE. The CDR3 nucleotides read TGTGCCAGCAGCTGGACAGGGGGCGCCGTCTACGAGCAGTACTTC. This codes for CASSWTGGAVYEQYF.